The 9 T cell receptor beta chains below come from one sample, sequenced in a study of read filtering for tumor transcriptome and immune sequencing. From approximately 400 ng of RNA, a library with molecular barcoded alpha/delta and beta/gamma adaptors was made. TCRdb fed the reads into MiXCR, producing one record per CDR3 protein. This table holds roughly 67,000 distinct CDR3 sequences, roughly a fifth found once. Sequencing input: a population of CD138-negative cells sorted from bone marrow. Receptor source: a donor at least 40 years old with multiple myeloma.

This clonotype appeared many times. The genes are TRBV20-1 and TRBJ2-3; D is perhaps TRBD2 (5 bases). V was cut by 6 bases and J by 2 bases, with 9 bases left in between. This CDR3 is 12 amino acids long. Germline V gene sequence: CDR1 DFQATT, CDR2 SNEGSKA (reference sequence). CDR3 protein: CSAFSDTDTQYF. The CDR3 nucleotides are TGCAGTGCCTTTAGCGACACAGATACGCAGTATTTT.

This clonotype was observed a few times. This chain uses TRBV7-3 with TRBJ2-2; TRBD1 aligns across 8 bases. Germline V gene sequence: CDR1 SGHTA, CDR2 FQGTGA. CDR3 length: 16 amino acids. After removal of 1 base from V and 7 bases from J, the junction contained 8 bases not matched to a gene. The chain's CDR3 is CASSLMGQDRSGELFF. CDR3 nucleotides: TGTGCCAGCAGCTTAATGGGACAGGACCGTAGCGGGGAGCTGTTTTTT. The full variable domain, with the rest looked up from reference TRBV7-3 and TRBJ2-2, is GAGVSQTPSNKVTEKGKYVELRCDPISGHTALYWYRQSLGQGPEFLIYFQGTGAADDSGLPNDRFFAVRPEGSVSTLKIQRTERGDSAVYLCASSLMGQDRSGELFFGEGSRLTVL.

This clonotype was seen at least ten times. The chain joins TRBV7-3 to TRBJ2-2, with D perhaps assigned TRBD1 or TRBD2 (5 bases each). With 5 bases removed from V and 0 bases from J, the gap between germline ends came to 10 bases. Germline CDR1 reads SGHTA; CDR2 reads FQGTGA. The CDR3 has 15 amino acids. CDR3 region: CASSPGPTNTGELFF. The CDR3 DNA is TGTGCCAGCAGCCCGGGACCCACGAACACCGGGGAGCTGTTTTTT.

Worth noting for this clonotype: It may be a read error: a sequence one base away is much more abundant. Written as DNA, the CDR3 is TGTGCCGGCAGCGCCCGGGTAGCGCAGGCCAAAAACATTCAGTACTTC. This sequence encodes CAGSARVAQAKNIQYF. This rearrangement joins TRBV7-2 to TRBJ2-4; tentative D call: TRBD2 (5 bases). CDR3 length equals 16 residues. Germline V gene sequence: CDR1 SGHTA, CDR2 FQGNSA.

As to this clonotype: This may arise from a read error, as a much more abundant clone is one base away. The chain joins TRBV11-2 to TRBJ2-1; D is unresolved. The germline V gene has CDR1 SGHAT and CDR2 FQNNGV. The CDR3 spans 15 residues. The CDR3 loop reads CASSLGVRLSNGQFF. CDR3 DNA sequence: TGTGCCAGCAGCTTAGGGGTTCGGCTGAGCAATGGGCAGTTCTTC.

This clonotype was counted between two and nine times. The chain combines TRBV2 with TRBJ2-5, with 11 bases matching TRBD2. Trimming removed 8 bases from V and 0 bases from J; junction bases left unmatched: 11. Germline CDR1 and CDR2: SNHLY and FYNNEI. The CDR3 length is 17 residues. CDR3 amino acids: CASGKSSGGLHQETQYF. The CDR3 bases are TGTGCCAGCGGTAAATCTAGCGGGGGGCTCCACCAAGAGACCCAGTACTTC.

This clonotype was picked up many times. This chain connects TRBV5-5 to TRBJ1-1, with D unresolved. Germline CDR1 SGHKS, CDR2 YYEKEE (reference sequence). The length of the CDR3 is 14 residues. Trimming removed 2 bases from V and 1 base from J, with 9 bases in between. CDR3 DNA: TGTGCCAGCAGCTTCGGGAAGGCGAACACTGAAGCTTTCTTT. Translating gives CASSFGKANTEAFF.

This clonotype turned up a few times. Given a much more abundant clone one base away, this may be a read error. Since the CDR3 does not end with the conserved phenylalanine or tryptophan, this likely comes from a read error. The chain combines TRBV7-9 with TRBJ2-5; D unclear. CDR1 and CDR2 (germline): SEHNR, FQNEAQ (reference sequence). V was clipped by 2 bases and J by 6 bases, with 7 bases between them. The CDR3 covers 12 residues. CDR3 sequence: CASSLKRQTQYS. CDR3 nucleotides: TGTGCCAGCAGCTTAAAGAGGCAGACCCAGTACTCC.

Ten or more counts support this clonotype. The V call is TRBV6-2 or TRBV6-3, the J call TRBJ2-1, with a weak D call TRBD2 (5 bases). This CDR3 is 12 amino acids long. The V and J ends lost 8 bases and 5 bases respectively, with 10 bases between them. CDR1 MNHEY and CDR2 SVGEGT come from the germline V gene. The CDR3 DNA reads TGTGCCAGCGGAGGTGATCACAATGAGCAGTTCTTC. This sequence encodes CASGGDHNEQFF.